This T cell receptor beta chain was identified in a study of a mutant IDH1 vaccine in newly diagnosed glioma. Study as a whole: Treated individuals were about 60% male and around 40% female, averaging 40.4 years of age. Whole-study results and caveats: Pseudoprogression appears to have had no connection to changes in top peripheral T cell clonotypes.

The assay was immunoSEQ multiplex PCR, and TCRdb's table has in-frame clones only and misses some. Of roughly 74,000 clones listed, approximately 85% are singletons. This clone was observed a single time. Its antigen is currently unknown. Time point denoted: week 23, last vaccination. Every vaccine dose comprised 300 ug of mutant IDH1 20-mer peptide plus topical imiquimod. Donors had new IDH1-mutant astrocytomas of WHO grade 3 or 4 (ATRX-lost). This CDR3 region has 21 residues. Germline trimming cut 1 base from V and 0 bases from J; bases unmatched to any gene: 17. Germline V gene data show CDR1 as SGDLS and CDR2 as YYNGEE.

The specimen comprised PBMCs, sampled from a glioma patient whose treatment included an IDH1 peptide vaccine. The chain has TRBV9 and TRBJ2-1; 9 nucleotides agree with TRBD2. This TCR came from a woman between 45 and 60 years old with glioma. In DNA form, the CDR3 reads TGTGCCAGCAGCGTACCTGGAATGGCGGGAGGGCCCCTGAGCTCCTACAATGAGCAGTTCTTC. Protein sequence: CASSVPGMAGGPLSSYNEQFF.